This T cell receptor beta chain appears in the sequencing data of a study of T cells in Graves' hyperthyroidism and ophthalmopathy (dated by TCRdb to 2018 to 2020). For context, the study as a whole: Peripheral blood samples were taken at initial diagnosis, before any treatment was given. A discovery cohort of approximately 100 patients, roughly 45 with Graves' ophthalmopathy and about 58 with stable Graves' hyperthyroidism, was used to find distinguishing TCR V-J signatures. Prospective prediction of ophthalmopathy was tested in an independent validation cohort consisting of fewer than 20 hyperthyroidism patients and 17 patients who later progressed to ophthalmopathy. For training and testing, the roughly 93 patients in the discovery cohort were randomly divided in a 7:3 ratio. In addition, the study compared T-cell repertoires in thyroid tissue and in blood from about 6 Graves' hyperthyroidism patients. Following sampling, methimazole starting at 30 mg daily was given to hyperthyroidism patients, and high-dose intravenous methylprednisolone was given to ophthalmopathy patients. The paper describes TCR Vbeta CDR3 sequencing of around 130 peripheral blood samples, made up of 43 ophthalmopathy patients, roughly 75 hyperthyroidism patients and approximately 17 progressor patients. Study-wide conclusions, independent of this receptor: Sample size was not statistically predetermined, and investigators were not blinded to group allocation. Blood samples also contained most of the expanded thyroid clonotypes (frequency above 0.001), which suggests that blood repertoires may reflect thyroid immune responses. In validation, progression to ophthalmopathy was predicted by the model with nearly 71% sensitivity and around 75% specificity, a median of about 6 months before onset. A 13 V-J signature model separated ophthalmopathy from stable hyperthyroidism, with just over 85% sensitivity and around 84% specificity in cross-validation and 80%/75% in testing.

This clonotype was detected only a few times. Its antigen has not been determined. No base quality information exists; no much larger clone differs at one position. The TCR beta CDR3 regions were amplified from RNA transcripts. The TCR CDR3 was subjected to a first round of RT-PCR using the HTBI primer set and the Qiagen OneStep RT-PCR kit. The libraries were constructed in a second round of multiplex PCR and then size-selected and purified. The libraries were sequenced on an Illumina HiSeq2000 using paired-end 100 bp reads. The paper's data handling went like this. SOAPnuke was used to process the raw data, removing reads that contained adapters or uncalled bases, had a mean Phred below 15, or lacked an exact match to the constant primer or identifier. COPE v1.2.5 was used to merge the high-quality paired reads, and each unique nucleotide sequence was defined as a clonotype. MiTCR v1.1 was used to align clonotypes to the IMGT TRBV, TRBD and TRBJ reference segments. Only V-J combinations with frequency above 0.0001, covering about 99% of repertoires, were analysed. A TCS score was defined as the ratio between F50 (clonal expansion) and ExV (chaos), using BLOSUM62-based TCRdist between CDR3 peptides within each V-J. Welch's t-statistics and random forest reduced 450 to 600 V-J features to about 13, which were used in a naive Bayes classifier (R e1071). TCRdb handled the public reads itself, with Q25 trimming in fastp and clone calling in MiXCR, and kept productive beta chains. Rows with one shared CDR3 protein collapse into an entry with the most common genes and DNA. The V and J calls follow TCRdb's processing rather than the paper's. This sample lists approximately 640,000 distinct CDR3 sequences; roughly 17% were detected once. The ten largest clones represent roughly 15% of the sample.

A patient counted as having stable Graves' hyperthyroidism if no progression to ophthalmopathy occurred over 18 months of follow-up. The hyperthyroidism patients were between 18 and 65 years old and newly diagnosed, with a disease duration of less than 2 months. Patients with uncontrolled infections, other autoimmune diseases, pregnancy or lactation were excluded. Diagnoses were based on clinical symptoms, serum thyroxine and TRAb, thyroid ultrasound and orbital computed tomography. PBMCs were separated from approximately 9.9 ml of fresh peripheral blood using Ficoll-Paque density gradient centrifugation. Total RNA was extracted with Trizol reagent, and quality was checked on an Agilent 2100 Bioanalyzer. CDR1 and CDR2 are read off the germline V gene as KGHSH and LQKENI. The CDR3 has 14 amino acids, counting the end cysteine and phenylalanine. Of the read, only the CDR3 DNA is kept; its 42 bases are in frame from base 1. Trimmed from V: 3 bases; trimmed from J: 7 bases; junction bases lacking a gene match: 2.

The origin of this receptor is a man in his fifties or sixties with Graves' hyperthyroidism. The chain couples TRBV18 to TRBJ1-4; TRBD1 agrees with 10 junctional bases. Sequenced material: blood. The CDR3 reads as follows: CASSPGQGIEKLFF. The nucleotide sequence is given as TGTGCCAGCTCACCGGGACAGGGGATTGAAAAACTGTTTTTT.